Below are 26 T cell receptor beta chains sequenced from a single sample in a study of T cell changes during pregnancy in multiple sclerosis. Using immunoSEQ multiplex PCR, the repertoire was profiled, and TCRdb retains in-frame clones only, with some absent. The sample includes about 100,000 clones, about 94% of them seen just once. The sequencing used peripheral blood, collected before pregnancy. These receptors were collected from a female donor with multiple sclerosis, enrolled in a pregnancy study.

V gene TRBV4-1 combines with J gene TRBJ2-1; perhaps TRBD2 as D (6 bases). The CDR3 covers 14 residues. V lost 4 bases to trimming and J lost 4 bases, with 11 bases between them. CDR1 and CDR2 from the germline V gene are MGHRA and YSYEKL. CDR3 amino acids: CASSLGDLYNEQFF. CDR3 DNA: TGCGCCAGCAGCCTAGGGGACTTATACAATGAGCAGTTCTTC.

The chain employs TRBV28 and TRBJ1-2; 7 bases match TRBD1. The length of the CDR3 is 14 residues. Per germline, CDR1 MDHEN and CDR2 SYDVKM. Trimming cost V 5 bases and J 5 bases; bases outside gene matches: 8. The CDR3 DNA reads TGTGCCAGCAGTCCGATATCACAGGGGTATGGCTACACCTTC. Translation gives CASSPISQGYGYTF.

This sequence joins TRBV27 and TRBJ2-1, with TRBD2 as a possible D gene (5 bases). The CDR3 runs to 16 residues. The germline gives CDR1 MNHEY, CDR2 SMNVEV (reference sequence). The ends were cut back, 5 bases at V and 2 bases at J, with 16 bases in the middle. The CDR3 nucleotides read TGTGCCAGCAGTCCCCCTGGGAGTTTCCCCTACAATGAGCAGTTCTTC. Its protein product is CASSPPGSFPYNEQFF.

J is TRBJ1-1 and V is TRBV13, with D possibly being TRBD1 (6 bases). The CDR3 loop spans 18 amino acids. V was clipped by 4 bases and J by 0 bases, with 21 bases between them. Germline assignment: CDR1 PRHDT and CDR2 FYEKMQ (reference sequence). In DNA, the CDR3 is TGTGCCAGCAGCTCCAGCAGGGGCAGCGCTCTCATGAACACTGAAGCTTTCTTT. Its translation is CASSSSRGSALMNTEAFF.

This clone was recorded only once. The chain links TRBV9 to TRBJ2-1; 7 bases map to TRBD2. CDR3 length equals 16 residues. Germline V gene sequence: CDR1 SGDLS, CDR2 YYNGEE. The J segment lost 3 bases and the V segment lost 0 bases, leaving 6 bases of the junction unmatched. In DNA, the CDR3 is TGTGCCAGCAGCGTAGCGGCGGGAGTTCTCTACAATGAGCAGTTCTTC. Protein sequence: CASSVAAGVLYNEQFF.

Details on this clone: Other DNA variants within this sample encode the same CDR3. The chain combines TRBV30 with TRBJ2-5, with TRBD1 identical over 7 bases. V dropped 0 bases and J dropped 5; count of bases not matched to a gene: 6. The CDR3 contains 14 residues. Germline V gives CDR1 GTSNPN, CDR2 SVGIG (reference sequence). CDR3 nucleotide sequence: TGTGCCTGGAGTGTATCAAGCAGGGGGGAGACCCAGTACTTC. Amino acids: CAWSVSSRGETQYF. The full variable domain, its missing parts supplied by reference TRBV30 and TRBJ2-5, is SQTIHQWPATLVQPVGSPLSLECTVEGTSNPNLYWYRQAAGRGLQLLFYSVGIGQISSEVPQNLSASRPQDRQFILSSKKLLLSDSGFYLCAWSVSSRGETQYFGPGTRLLVL.

The chain has TRBV13 and TRBJ2-2; 7 bases map to TRBD1. The CDR3 has 15 residues. Germline V gene data show CDR1 as PRHDT and CDR2 as FYEKMQ (reference sequence). V lost 4 bases, J lost 3 bases, and 5 bases stayed unmatched. The CDR3 protein is CASSSRTGHTGELFF. The CDR3 coding sequence is TGTGCCAGCAGCTCGAGGACAGGCCACACCGGGGAGCTGTTTTTT.

The chain employs TRBV10-3 and TRBJ2-1; perhaps TRBD2 as D (6 bases). The CDR3 totals 15 residues. The germline V and J ends were trimmed by 2 bases and 2 bases, with 10 bases remaining between them. The V gene's germline CDR1 is ENHRY and CDR2 SYGVKD. In DNA, the CDR3 is TGTGCCATCAGTGAGCGGGGAGGAGCCTACAATGAGCAGTTCTTC. It translates to CAISERGGAYNEQFF.

The rearrangement links TRBV5-6 to TRBJ2-5, with D tentatively TRBD2 (5 bases). The germline CDR1 and CDR2 sequences are SGHDT and YYEEEE. The CDR3 contains 13 residues. Trimming removed 2 bases at V and 7 bases at J, with 12 bases between. CDR3: CASSFRGRGTQYF. DNA for the CDR3: TGTGCCAGCAGCTTCCGCGGACGGGGGACCCAGTACTTC.

The V and J genes are TRBV7-8 and TRBJ2-2, with D maybe TRBD2 (5 bases). V was cut by 1 base and J by 4 bases, with 10 bases left in between. This CDR3 is 15 amino acids long. The V gene's germline CDR1 is SGHVS and CDR2 FQNEAQ. CDR3: CASSLDASLTGELFF. In DNA, the CDR3 is TGTGCCAGCAGCTTAGATGCTAGCCTCACCGGGGAGCTGTTTTTT.

The chain recombines TRBV25-1 with TRBJ2-1; 9 nucleotides match TRBD2. The CDR3 spans 15 residues. Trimming at V came to 6 bases and at J to 4 bases, leaving 7 bases not matched to a gene. Germline CDR1 is MGHDK and CDR2 is SYGVNS. The CDR3 bases are TGTGCCAGCAGGAGGACTAGCGTAAGGTACAATGAGCAGTTCTTC. This translates into CASRRTSVRYNEQFF.

The chain employs TRBV2 and TRBJ2-1; tentatively, D is TRBD2 (5 bases). V lost 5 bases to trimming and J lost 5 bases, with 13 bases between them. Per the germline V gene, CDR1 is SNHLY and CDR2 is FYNNEI. The CDR3 has 14 residues. Written as DNA, the CDR3 is TGTGCCAGCAGTTCCCGAGGAGGAAACAATGAGCAGTTCTTC. It translates to CASSSRGGNNEQFF.

This chain connects TRBV30 to TRBJ2-1; TRBD2 matches 7 bases. V shed 2 bases, J shed 5 bases, and the junction held 6 bases outside the gene matches. Germline values: CDR1 GTSNPN, CDR2 SVGIG (reference sequence). The CDR3 has 14 amino acids. The CDR3 bases are TGTGCCTGGAGTAGGGGCGGGGGAAACAATGAGCAGTTCTTC. Amino acids: CAWSRGGGNNEQFF.

The chain joins TRBV4-3 to TRBJ2-7; no firm D call. Germline assignment: CDR1 LGHNA and CDR2 YSLEER. Deletions cut 0 bases from V and 4 bases from J, with 22 bases between. The CDR3 sequence is 18 residues long. The CDR3 bases are TGCGCCAGCAGCCAAGACCTCCGGGTGCTCCCCCCCCAGTACGAGCAGTACTTC. Protein: CASSQDLRVLPPQYEQYF.

The rearrangement links TRBV5-1 to TRBJ2-7; 7 bases map to TRBD1. Germline loops: CDR1 SGHRS, CDR2 YFSETQ. The trim removed 5 bases at V and 2 bases at J, leaving 4 bases unmatched. CDR3 length: 13 residues. CDR3 coding DNA: TGCGCCAGCAGACAGGGGTGGACCTACGAGCAGTACTTC. It translates to CASRQGWTYEQYF.

The chain links TRBV27 to TRBJ2-7; D perhaps matches TRBD2 (6 bases). Germline V gives CDR1 MNHEY, CDR2 SMNVEV (reference sequence). V was trimmed by 3 bases and J by 0 bases, leaving 15 bases between them. The CDR3 consists of 16 residues. The CDR3 spells CASSLFGGLSSYEQYF. CDR3 nucleotides: TGTGCCAGCAGTTTGTTTGGGGGACTGAGCTCCTACGAGCAGTACTTC.

The CDR3 DNA sequence: TGTGCCTGGAGCCCCTTTACAGGGTTGGACACAGATACGCAGTATTTT. This gives the protein CAWSPFTGLDTDTQYF. V and J are TRBV30 and TRBJ2-3, with TRBD1 as a possible D gene (6 bases). Germline V gene lookup returns CDR1 GTSNPN and CDR2 SVGIG (reference sequence). Trimming shortened V by 3 bases and J by 2 bases, and 18 bases separated the two germline ends. The CDR3 is 16 amino acids. Full variable domain (missing parts from reference TRBV30 and TRBJ2-3): SQTIHQWPATLVQPVGSPLSLECTVEGTSNPNLYWYRQAAGRGLQLLFYSVGIGQISSEVPQNLSASRPQDRQFILSSKKLLLSDSGFYLCAWSPFTGLDTDTQYFGPGTRLTVL.

This chain links TRBV7-8 with TRBJ1-5; TRBD1 aligns across 7 bases. Germline CDR1 and CDR2: SGHVS and FQNEAQ. The CDR3 is 15 residues long. V lost 3 bases and J lost 7; bases outside the gene matches: 9. DNA for the CDR3: TGTGCCAGCAGCTTGAGCCGGGACAGAGGACAGCCCCAGCATTTT. Translated, it gives CASSLSRDRGQPQHF.

This clone was recorded once. V is TRBV5-4 and J is TRBJ1-5, with D possibly being TRBD1 (6 bases). From germline, CDR1 is SGHNT and CDR2 YYREEE (reference sequence). This CDR3 has 14 residues. V was trimmed by 1 base and J by 6 bases, leaving 11 bases between them. DNA of the CDR3: TGTGCCAGCAGCTTGCGACAGGCCGGTCAGCCCCAGCATTTT. Encoded protein: CASSLRQAGQPQHF.

CDR3 nucleotide sequence: TGTGCCAGCAGTCCCGGGACTTCCTACAATGAGCAGTTCTTC. This encodes CASSPGTSYNEQFF. The chain employs TRBV27 and TRBJ2-1, with a weak D call TRBD2 (6 bases). CDR1 and CDR2 from the germline V gene are MNHEY and SMNVEV (reference sequence). CDR3 length: 14 amino acids. V was cut by 5 bases and J by 1 base, with 9 bases left in between.

V gene TRBV14 combines with J gene TRBJ2-6; 9 nucleotides align to TRBD1. CDR1 is SGHDN, CDR2 FVKESK, per germline. This CDR3 is 18 amino acids long. V dropped 4 bases and J dropped 0; count of bases not matched to a gene: 7. The CDR3 DNA is TGTGCCAGCAGCCCTCTACAGGGGGCGAGCTCTGGGGCCAACGTCCTGACTTTC. Translated: CASSPLQGASSGANVLTF.

The chain recombines TRBV18 with TRBJ2-7; D call uncertain. This CDR3 is built from 14 residues. V was clipped by 5 bases and J by 3 bases, with 14 bases between them. CDR1 and CDR2 (germline): KGHSH, LQKENI. CDR3 coding DNA: TGTGCCAGCTCAAGAAGCCTCCTTGGCTACGAGCAGTACTTC. Protein sequence: CASSRSLLGYEQYF.

This chain connects TRBV15 to TRBJ2-7, with D unresolved. The germline V gene encodes CDR1 LNHNV and CDR2 YYDKDF (reference sequence). Trimming removed 1 base from V and 1 base from J, with 11 bases in between. The CDR3 is 15 residues long. The CDR3 loop reads CATSRVSLKSYEQYF. The CDR3 bases are TGTGCCACCAGCAGAGTATCGCTAAAATCCTACGAGCAGTACTTC. Full variable domain (remainder filled in from reference TRBV15 and TRBJ2-7): DAMVIQNPRYQVTQFGKPVTLSCSQTLNHNVMYWYQQKSSQAPKLLFHYYDKDFNNEADTPDNFQSRRPNTSFCFLDIRSPGLGDTAMYLCATSRVSLKSYEQYFGPGTRLTVT.

The genes are TRBV5-1 and TRBJ2-7; 10 positions agree with TRBD1. The germline gives CDR1 SGHRS, CDR2 YFSETQ. The CDR3 runs to 14 residues. After removal of 4 bases from V and 2 bases from J, the junction contained 3 bases not matched to a gene. The CDR3 here is CASSPGQGAYEQYF. The CDR3 region has the DNA TGCGCCAGCAGCCCCGGACAGGGGGCCTACGAGCAGTACTTC. Combining the CDR3 with reference TRBV5-1 and TRBJ2-7 gives the whole variable domain KAGVTQTPRYLIKTRGQQVTLSCSPISGHRSVSWYQQTPGQGLQFLFEYFSETQRNKGNFPGRFSGRQFSNSRSEMNVSTLELGDSALYLCASSPGQGAYEQYFGPGTRLTVT.

The chain is built from TRBV5-1 and TRBJ2-7; D is perhaps TRBD1 (6 bases). The germline gives CDR1 SGHRS, CDR2 YFSETQ. Deletions cut 1 base from V and 4 bases from J, with 9 bases between. The CDR3 extends over 13 amino acids. This chain's CDR3 is CASSLTGQYEQYF. CDR3 in DNA: TGCGCCAGCAGCTTGACAGGGCAATACGAGCAGTACTTC.

The chain recombines TRBV7-9 with TRBJ2-7; tentative D call: TRBD2 (6 bases). CDR1 and CDR2 (germline): SEHNR, FQNEAQ (reference sequence). This CDR3 has 14 amino acids. The V end lost 2 bases, the J end lost 5 bases, and 13 bases lay between the germline ends. CDR3 nucleotide sequence: TGTGCCAGCAGCTTAAGTGTCAGGGAGGACGAGCAGTACTTC. It encodes CASSLSVREDEQYF.